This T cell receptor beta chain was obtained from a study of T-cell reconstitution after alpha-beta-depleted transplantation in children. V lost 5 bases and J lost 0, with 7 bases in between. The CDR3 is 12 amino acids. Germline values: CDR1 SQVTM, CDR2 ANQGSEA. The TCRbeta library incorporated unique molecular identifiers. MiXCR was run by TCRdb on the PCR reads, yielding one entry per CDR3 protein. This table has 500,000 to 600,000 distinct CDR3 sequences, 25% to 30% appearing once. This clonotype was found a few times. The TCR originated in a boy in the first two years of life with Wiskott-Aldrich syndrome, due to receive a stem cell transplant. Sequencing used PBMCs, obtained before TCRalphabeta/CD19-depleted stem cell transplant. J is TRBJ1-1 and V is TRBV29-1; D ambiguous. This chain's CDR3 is CSVSRVNTEAFF. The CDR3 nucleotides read TGCAGCGTTTCTCGGGTGAACACTGAAGCTTTCTTT.